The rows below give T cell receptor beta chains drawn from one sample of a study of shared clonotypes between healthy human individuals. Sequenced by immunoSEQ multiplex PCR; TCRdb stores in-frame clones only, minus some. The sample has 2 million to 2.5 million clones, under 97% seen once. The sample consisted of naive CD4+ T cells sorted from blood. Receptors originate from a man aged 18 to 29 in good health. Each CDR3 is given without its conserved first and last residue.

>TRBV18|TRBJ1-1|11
ASSQRVGTEAF
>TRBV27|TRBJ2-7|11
ASRSTGSYEQY
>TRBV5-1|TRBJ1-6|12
ASSSGGNNSPLH
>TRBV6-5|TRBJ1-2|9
ASSGQGSYT
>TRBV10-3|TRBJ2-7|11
AISESEGSEQY
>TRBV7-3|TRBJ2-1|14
ASSADRLSSYNEQF
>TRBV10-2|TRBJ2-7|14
ASNRRTGVGTYEQY
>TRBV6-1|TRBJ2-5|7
ASKRTQY
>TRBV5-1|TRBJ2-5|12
ASSLESSQETQY
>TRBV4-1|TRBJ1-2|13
ASSQVDRTSYGYT
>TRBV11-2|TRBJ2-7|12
ASSFSEGLDEQY
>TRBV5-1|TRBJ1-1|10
ASGQGGTEAF
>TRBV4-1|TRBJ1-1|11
ASSQERDFGAF
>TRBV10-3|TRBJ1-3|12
AISFDRAGNTIY
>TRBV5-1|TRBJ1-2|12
ASSLGQVASGYT
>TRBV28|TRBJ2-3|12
ASYGQGKGDTQY
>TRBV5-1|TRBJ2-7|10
ASSWDRDEQY
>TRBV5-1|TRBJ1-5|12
ASSLDGVTQPQH
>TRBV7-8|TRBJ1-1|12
ASSLSGANTEAF
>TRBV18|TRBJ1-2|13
ASSPEGRNMGGYT
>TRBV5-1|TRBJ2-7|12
ASSLPSGSYEQY
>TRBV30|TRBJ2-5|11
AWTRGLQETQY
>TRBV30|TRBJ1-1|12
AWSRTGLNTEAF
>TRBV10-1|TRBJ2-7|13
ASSPDRIISYEQY